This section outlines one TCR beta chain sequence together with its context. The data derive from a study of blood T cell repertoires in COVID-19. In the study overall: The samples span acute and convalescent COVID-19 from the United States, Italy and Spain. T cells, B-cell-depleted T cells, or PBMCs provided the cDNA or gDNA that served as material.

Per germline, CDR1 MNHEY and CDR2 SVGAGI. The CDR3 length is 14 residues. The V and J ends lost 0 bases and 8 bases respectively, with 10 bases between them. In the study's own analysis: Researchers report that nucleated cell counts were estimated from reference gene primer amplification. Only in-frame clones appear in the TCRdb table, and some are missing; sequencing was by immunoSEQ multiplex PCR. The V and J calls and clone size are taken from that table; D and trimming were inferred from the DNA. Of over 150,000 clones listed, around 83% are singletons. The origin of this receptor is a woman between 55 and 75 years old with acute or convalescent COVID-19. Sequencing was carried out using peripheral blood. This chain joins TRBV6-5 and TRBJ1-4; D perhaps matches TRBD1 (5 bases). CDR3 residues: CASSYSGLDEKLFF. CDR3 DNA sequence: TGTGCCAGCAGTTACTCGGGGCTCGACGAAAAACTGTTTTTT.